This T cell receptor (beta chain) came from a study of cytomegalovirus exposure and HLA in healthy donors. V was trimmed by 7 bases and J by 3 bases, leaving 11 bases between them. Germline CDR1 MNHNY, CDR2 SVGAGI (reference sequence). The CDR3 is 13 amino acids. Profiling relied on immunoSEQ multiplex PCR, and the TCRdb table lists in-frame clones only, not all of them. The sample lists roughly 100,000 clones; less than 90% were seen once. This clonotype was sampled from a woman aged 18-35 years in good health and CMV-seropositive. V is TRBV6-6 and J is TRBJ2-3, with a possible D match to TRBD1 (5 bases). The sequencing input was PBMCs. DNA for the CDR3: TGTGCCAGCACTCCAGGGCTTACAGATACGCAGTATTTT. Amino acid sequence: CASTPGLTDTQYF.